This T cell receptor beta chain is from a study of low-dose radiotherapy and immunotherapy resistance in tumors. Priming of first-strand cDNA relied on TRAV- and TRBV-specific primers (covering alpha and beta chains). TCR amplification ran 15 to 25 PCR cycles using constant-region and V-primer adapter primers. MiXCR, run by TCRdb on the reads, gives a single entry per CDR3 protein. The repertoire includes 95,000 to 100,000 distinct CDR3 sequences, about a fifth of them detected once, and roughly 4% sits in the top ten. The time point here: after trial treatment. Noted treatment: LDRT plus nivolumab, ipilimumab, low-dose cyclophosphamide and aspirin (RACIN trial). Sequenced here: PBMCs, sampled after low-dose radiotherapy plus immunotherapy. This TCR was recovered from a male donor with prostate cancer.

CDR3 coding DNA: TGCGCCAGCCGCTCCGGGACAGGGGGGGGTGAGCAGTTCTTC. Its protein product is CASRSGTGGGEQFF. This chain connects TRBV10-1 to TRBJ2-1, with 11 bases that match TRBD1. This CDR3 has 14 amino acids. CDR1 is WNHNN, CDR2 SYGVQD, per germline (reference sequence). V was pared by 8 bases and J by 9 bases, with 9 bases of the junction left unmatched.